This T cell receptor beta chain stems from a study of early T cells in non-severe SARS-CoV-2 infection. At the level of the study: Chains stayed unpaired after sequencing of bulk RNA from unsorted whole blood. General study results and limits: Matching results from VDJdb favored anti-spike CD8 responses, leaving private and CD4 specificities undetected.

Researchers attached unique molecular identifiers to individual cDNA molecules. TCRdb fed the 5' RACE reads into MiXCR, producing one record per CDR3 protein. The sample holds some 77,000 distinct CDR3 sequences, about 15% seen once. The CDR3 consists of 15 residues. Germline V CDR1 and CDR2: SGDLS, YYNGEE. Deletions cut 0 bases from V and 4 bases from J, with 13 bases between. As for this clonotype: Its antigen remains unidentified.

Source material: whole blood. This sequence was found in an adult who was a healthcare worker with PCR-confirmed SARS-CoV-2 infection or an uninfected control (not recorded which). The V call is TRBV9, the J call TRBJ1-2; D is unclear. The CDR3 here is CASSVAGPRSYGYTF. CDR3 coding DNA: TGTGCCAGCAGCGTAGCAGGCCCCCGATCCTATGGCTACACCTTC.